The clone carrying this T cell receptor (beta chain) is labeled medium-sized (0.01 to 0.1%). Antigen unknown. Distinct nucleotide sequences in the sample also encode this CDR3. The data were taken from a study of OX40 agonist ivuxolimab in advanced cancers. The V and J ends lost 2 bases and 7 bases respectively, with 16 bases between them. Germline-derived CDR1 and CDR2 are LNHDA and SQIVND (reference sequence). This CDR3 comprises 15 residues. Points from the study as a whole: In the 0.1-3.0 mg/kg groups, partial responders showed among the lowest expansion.

Sequenced by immunoSEQ multiplex PCR; TCRdb stores in-frame clones only, minus some. The sample has around 67,000 clones, 75% to 90% seen once; the top ten hold 1.2%. This chain connects TRBV19 to TRBJ2-3; perhaps D is TRBD1 or TRBD2 (8 bases each). The clonotype was recovered from an adult with an advanced solid tumor such as melanoma, head and neck, liver or kidney cancer. The sequencing used CD4+ or CD8+ T cells sorted from blood, collected in a trial of the OX40 agonist ivuxolimab. In nucleotides, the CDR3 is TGTGCCAGTAGTATATCAGGGGGCGGGGGGAATACGCAGTATTTT. Translated, it gives CASSISGGGGNTQYF.